This T cell receptor (beta chain) was profiled in a study of control samples from healthy donors and cancer patients. This CDR3 is 15 amino acids long. The germline V gene has CDR1 MNHEY and CDR2 SVGAGI. With 5 bases clipped from V and 1 base from J, the junction kept 6 bases outside the gene matches. The method was immunoSEQ multiplex PCR; TCRdb's version includes in-frame clones alone and lacks a portion of them. Among about 170,000 clones listed, 91% were seen once. Sample: blood. This sequence originates from a woman aged 25 to 39 in good health. This chain links TRBV6-5 with TRBJ2-7; 9 bases line up with TRBD1. CDR3 DNA: TGTGCCAGCAGTAACGGCGGGACAGGGTCCTACGAGCAGTACTTC. Protein: CASSNGGTGSYEQYF.